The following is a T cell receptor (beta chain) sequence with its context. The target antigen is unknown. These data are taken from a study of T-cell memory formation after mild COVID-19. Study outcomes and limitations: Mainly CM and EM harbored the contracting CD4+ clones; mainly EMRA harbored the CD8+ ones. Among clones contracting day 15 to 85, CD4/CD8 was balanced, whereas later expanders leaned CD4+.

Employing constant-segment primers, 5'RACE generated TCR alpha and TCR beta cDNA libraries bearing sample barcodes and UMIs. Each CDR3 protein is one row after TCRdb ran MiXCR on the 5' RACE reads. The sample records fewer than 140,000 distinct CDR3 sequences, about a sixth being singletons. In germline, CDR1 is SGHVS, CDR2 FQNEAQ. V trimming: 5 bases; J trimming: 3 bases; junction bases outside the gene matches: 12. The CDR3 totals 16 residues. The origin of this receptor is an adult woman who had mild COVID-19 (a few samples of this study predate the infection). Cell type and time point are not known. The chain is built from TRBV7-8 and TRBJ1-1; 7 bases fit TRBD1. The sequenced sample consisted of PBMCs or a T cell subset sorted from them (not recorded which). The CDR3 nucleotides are TGTGCCAGCAGCCCCTCGAGGGGGCTTCTGGACACTGAAGCTTTCTTT. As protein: CASSPSRGLLDTEAFF.